What follows are 11 T cell receptor beta chains derived from one specimen sequenced in a study of T cell changes during pregnancy in multiple sclerosis. The table came from immunoSEQ multiplex PCR; TCRdb's copy has only in-frame clones and leaves some out. The table shows about 68,000 clones, with roughly nine tenths occurring only once. The sequences come from peripheral blood, collected in the second trimester of pregnancy. All receptors derive from a female donor in good health, enrolled as a control in a pregnancy study.

This clone has just a few counts. The CDR3, as DNA: TGTGCCAGCAGTCCGGGGAGTCTCGGCTACACCTTC. Protein sequence: CASSPGSLGYTF. The genes are TRBV5-6 and TRBJ1-2, with D unclear. V dropped 5 bases and J dropped 8 bases, with 13 bases sitting between them. The CDR3 length is 12 residues. CDR1 is SGHDT, CDR2 YYEEEE, per germline. The variable domain in full, completed from reference TRBV5-6 and TRBJ1-2, reads DAGVTQSPTHLIKTRGQQVTLRCSPKSGHDTVSWYQQALGQGPQFIFQYYEEEERQRGNFPDRFSGHQFPNYSSELNVNALLLGDSALYLCASSPGSLGYTFGSGTRLTVV.

The chain uses TRBV2 and TRBJ2-2, with 7 bases identical to TRBD2. V lost 7 bases to trimming and J lost 0 bases; unmatched junction nucleotides: 11. The CDR3 contains 17 residues. The germline V gene encodes CDR1 SNHLY and CDR2 FYNNEI. The CDR3 protein is CASTLTSSLANTGELFF. The DNA for the CDR3 is TGTGCCAGCACCCTGACTAGCAGCCTAGCGAACACCGGGGAGCTGTTTTTT.

Only a few counts were recorded for this clone. V gene TRBV15 combines with J gene TRBJ2-5; 11 bases fit TRBD2. Trimming cost V 0 bases and J 5 bases; bases outside gene matches: 2. This CDR3 has 15 amino acids. The V gene's germline CDR1 is LNHNV and CDR2 YYDKDF (reference sequence). Here the CDR3 reads CATSRDTSGSETQYF. The CDR3 region has the DNA TGTGCCACCAGCAGAGATACTAGCGGGAGCGAGACCCAGTACTTC.

The table lists this clone with a few counts. This chain links TRBV25-1 with TRBJ2-7; no clear D gene. Germline lookup yields CDR1 MGHDK and CDR2 SYGVNS. Deletions cut 3 bases from V and 7 bases from J, with 7 bases between. The CDR3 runs 11 residues. CDR3 loop: CASSDTTEQYF. The CDR3 DNA reads as TGTGCCAGCAGTGATACGACAGAGCAGTACTTC.

This clone was seen once. V and J are TRBV4-1 and TRBJ1-2; D gene unclear. CDR1 MGHRA and CDR2 YSYEKL come from the germline V gene. The CDR3 has 11 residues. Between the trimmed V and J ends, which lost 7 bases and 6 bases, there was a span of 9 bases. This chain's CDR3 is CASTGLDGYTF. The CDR3 DNA reads TGCGCCAGCACGGGGTTAGATGGCTACACCTTC.

CDR3 loop: CASSFGQMNTEAFF. For the CDR3, the DNA is TGTGCCAGCAGCTTCGGACAAATGAACACTGAAGCTTTCTTT. The chain is built from TRBV7-8 and TRBJ1-1, with a possible D match to TRBD1 (5 bases). This CDR3 has 14 amino acids. The V end was cut by 3 bases, the J end by 0 bases, with 8 bases between. Germline CDR1 and CDR2: SGHVS and FQNEAQ.

This rearrangement joins TRBV6-5 to TRBJ1-1; D may be TRBD1 (6 bases). In germline, CDR1 is MNHEY, CDR2 SVGAGI. V dropped 7 bases and J dropped 4 bases, with 16 bases sitting between them. The CDR3 consists of 14 residues. The CDR3 region has the DNA TGTGCCAGCACTATAATTCAAGGGGGCACTGAAGCTTTCTTT. Translating gives CASTIIQGGTEAFF.

The chain recombines TRBV9 with TRBJ2-1; 7 bases agree with TRBD1. J gave up 2 bases and V 4 bases, and 3 bases lay outside the gene matches. This CDR3 comprises 14 residues. Germline CDR1 and CDR2: SGDLS and YYNGEE. In nucleotides, the CDR3 is TGTGCCAGCAGCCAGGGGGACACCTACAATGAGCAGTTCTTC. Its protein is CASSQGDTYNEQFF.

This chain links TRBV5-1 with TRBJ2-1; tentative D call: TRBD1 (5 bases). CDR3 size: 15 residues. V gave up 6 bases and J gave up 8 bases, with 21 bases separating them. Germline V CDR1 and CDR2: SGHRS, YFSETQ. DNA for the CDR3: TGCGCCAGCAAGGGTGCCGGAGACAGTGCTCATGAGCAGTTCTTC. The encoded protein is CASKGAGDSAHEQFF.

V gene TRBV28 combines with J gene TRBJ1-5; D perhaps matches TRBD1 (6 bases). Per the germline V gene, CDR1 is MDHEN and CDR2 is SYDVKM. This CDR3 contains 15 residues. V lost 6 bases, J lost 2 bases, and 14 bases lay in between. CDR3 coding DNA: TGTGCCAGCAGCCCCCGGACAGATGGCAATCAGCCCCAGCATTTT. It is translated as CASSPRTDGNQPQHF.

The table lists this clone with a count of one. This chain connects TRBV19 to TRBJ2-2, with 8 nucleotides matching TRBD2. Trimming took 3 bases from V and 1 from J; bases not matched to a gene: 1. CDR1 is LNHDA, CDR2 SQIVND, per germline (reference sequence). The CDR3 totals 15 residues. Written as DNA, the CDR3 is TGTGCCAGTAGTATGCTAGCGGGGAACACCGGGGAGCTGTTTTTT. This translates into CASSMLAGNTGELFF.